A selection of T cell receptor beta chains follows, all from one sample in a study of CD8 T cells in ankylosing spondylitis. From the 5' RACE reads, TCRdb called clonotypes with MiXCR, one entry per CDR3 protein. The table includes some 150,000 distinct CDR3 sequences, about 10% detected once. The sequencing input was blood, either unsorted or a sorted T cell fraction (not recorded which). The receptors stem from a female donor with ankylosing spondylitis or in good health (not recorded which). Both conserved end residues are part of each CDR3. The D gene is left open where the match is weak. Clone size appears in some rows only: once, few, many, or a class for an expanded clone.

j_gene: TRBJ2-7; d_gene: TRBD2; abundance: many; v_gene: TRBV20-1; CDR3aa: CSAGTSGSWYEQYF; CDR3nt: TGCAGTGCAGGGACTAGCGGGAGCTGGTACGAGCAGTACTTC
j_gene: TRBJ2-6; d_gene: .; abundance: many; v_gene: TRBV5-1; CDR3aa: CASSLDSSGANVLTF; CDR3nt: TGCGCCAGCAGCTTGGACAGCTCTGGGGCCAACGTCCTGACTTTC
j_gene: TRBJ1-5; d_gene: .; abundance: many; v_gene: TRBV12-3/TRBV12-4; CDR3aa: CASTLHNQPQHF; CDR3nt: TGTGCCAGCACCTTACACAATCAGCCCCAGCATTTT
j_gene: TRBJ1-1; d_gene: .; abundance: many; v_gene: TRBV29-1; CDR3aa: CSVSPMNTEAFF; CDR3nt: TGCAGCGTTTCGCCCATGAACACTGAAGCTTTCTTT
j_gene: TRBJ1-1; d_gene: .; abundance: many; v_gene: TRBV29-1; CDR3aa: CSVGGGTNTEAFF; CDR3nt: TGCAGCGTTGGAGGGGGGACGAACACTGAAGCTTTCTTT
j_gene: TRBJ2-1; d_gene: TRBD2; abundance: many; v_gene: TRBV29-1; CDR3aa: CSVEAFFPGLAGGKMDEQFF; CDR3nt: TGCAGCGTTGAGGCATTTTTCCCGGGACTAGCGGGAGGAAAAATGGATGAGCAGTTCTTC
j_gene: TRBJ2-5; d_gene: TRBD2; abundance: many; v_gene: TRBV28; CDR3aa: CASSQASGSDRSRVQYF; CDR3nt: TGTGCCAGCAGCCAGGCTAGCGGGAGCGATAGATCAAGAGTACAGTACTTC
j_gene: TRBJ2-5; d_gene: .; abundance: many; v_gene: TRBV20-1; CDR3aa: CSASLTDQETQYF; CDR3nt: TGCAGTGCTAGTCTCACAGACCAAGAGACCCAGTACTTC
j_gene: TRBJ1-4; d_gene: TRBD1; abundance: many; v_gene: TRBV11-2; CDR3aa: CASSLGTVNEKLSF; CDR3nt: TGTGCCAGCAGCTTGGGGACAGTAAATGAAAAACTGTCTTTT
j_gene: TRBJ2-5; d_gene: .; abundance: many; v_gene: TRBV15; CDR3aa: CATSRLSEQETQYF; CDR3nt: TGTGCCACCAGCAGACTTTCGGAGCAAGAGACCCAGTACTTC
j_gene: TRBJ1-3; d_gene: TRBD1; abundance: .; v_gene: TRBV24-1; CDR3aa: CATSDAGTGDGNTIYF; CDR3nt: TGTGCCACCAGTGACGCCGGGACAGGGGACGGAAACACCATATATTTT
j_gene: TRBJ2-2; d_gene: TRBD2; abundance: many; v_gene: TRBV12-3/TRBV12-4; CDR3aa: CASSLRLAGSGGELFF; CDR3nt: TGTGCCAGCAGTTTACGACTAGCGGGATCCGGCGGGGAGCTGTTTTTT
j_gene: TRBJ2-1; d_gene: .; abundance: many; v_gene: TRBV18; CDR3aa: CASSRGGDYNEQFF; CDR3nt: TGTGCCAGCTCACGAGGCGGGGATTACAATGAGCAGTTCTTC
j_gene: TRBJ1-1; d_gene: .; abundance: many; v_gene: TRBV29-1; CDR3aa: CSATLTAMNTEAFF; CDR3nt: TGCAGCGCAACACTCACGGCGATGAACACTGAAGCTTTCTTT
j_gene: TRBJ2-6; d_gene: .; abundance: many; v_gene: TRBV20-1; CDR3aa: CSADDRTSGANVLTF; CDR3nt: TGCAGTGCCGACGACCGGACCTCTGGGGCCAACGTCCTGACTTTC